Reported below is one TCR beta chain. Its antigen remains unidentified. No much larger clone is present one base from it, and per-base qualities are unavailable. Another Seattle source contributed samples from volunteer blood donors who had recovered from COVID-19. The collaborating institutions used their own protocols to collect whole blood in K2EDTA tubes. For TCRbeta analysis, collaborator samples were shipped as frozen whole blood, as isolated PBMCs, or as DNA extracted from either sample type. The CDR3, cysteine through phenylalanine, is 14 amino acids long. Solely the CDR3 DNA is kept, with 42 bases framed from the first base. From the germline V gene, CDR1 is MNHNS and CDR2 is SASEGT. V was cut back by 2 bases and J by 4 bases, leaving a gap of 11 bases between them. This sample stems from a study of blood T cell repertoires in COVID-19 (TCRdb year 2020). For context, the study as a whole: Samples covering the acute and convalescent phases of COVID-19 were provided by collaborators in the United States, Italy and Spain. The repertoires were made available in a free public database intended to serve as a resource for research on the immune response to SARS-CoV-2. The prospective study material was composed of cDNA or gDNA derived from T cells, B-cell-depleted T cells, or PBMCs. Sample metadata almost always included a de-identified subject ID, COVID-19 status, age in years and sex. Samples were obtained from the ongoing ImmuneRACE study (first 160 participants) and from about 1,300 subjects provided by 6 global collaborators. Deeply sampled blood TCRbeta repertoires from subjects exposed to, actively infected with, or recovered from COVID-19 were included in the dataset. Where HLA class I and class II types were available, the types were taken from metadata supplied by the sample provider, not from assay-based typing.

TCRbeta CDR3 regions were amplified from genomic DNA by means of the immunoSEQ Assay, a bias-controlled multiplex PCR. As for how the authors treated the data: Within the assay, amplification of reference gene primers was used to estimate how many nucleated cells each sample contained. To quantify the absolute abundance of each unique TCRbeta CDR3 rearrangement, sequence reads were collapsed and filtered. For each sample, productive Simpson clonality was calculated as the square root of Simpson's diversity index over productive rearrangements. TCRdb mirrors the immuneACCESS table, restricted to in-frame sequences. Some clones are absent from its copies; in checked studies, under half trace to an unresolved V gene, and the reason for the others is unknown. V, J and clone size reflect that table, while D and trimming were determined from the DNA. The sample includes some 240,000 clones, with 89% observed a single time. The ten largest make up around 4.6% of the sample.

Summary of the overall study and its limitations: The amount of clinical and demographic metadata varied by source and participant and was provided uncurated.

The receptor's source is a woman between 40 and 50 years old who had recovered from COVID-19. Specimen: peripheral blood. The sequence joins TRBV6-1 to TRBJ1-1; there is no confident call for the D gene. The CDR3 region reads CASSERFEGTEAFF. The bases read TGTGCCAGCAGTGAAAGATTTGAGGGCACTGAAGCTTTCTTT.